This TCR beta chain originates from a study of monozygotic twins with inflammatory bowel disease. Study-level points and caveats: With others, IBD patients shared fewer clonotypes than healthy twins did, especially with disease activity. Heterogeneous immunosuppressive treatment regimens may have introduced variability into patient repertoires.

Germline assignment: CDR1 SQVTM and CDR2 ANQGSEA. The CDR3 covers 15 residues. There were roughly 3,200 ng of total RNA used for each TCR library. Reanalyzing the 5' RACE reads, TCRdb keeps one entry per CDR3 protein, without DNA. The table lists approximately 400,000 distinct CDR3 sequences. Remarks on this clonotype: Its specificity is not known.

The sequence came from a human donor with ulcerative colitis or Crohn's disease, or a healthy co-twin of an affected twin (not recorded which). The V and J genes are TRBV29-1 and TRBJ2-3; with no DNA, the TCRdb D assignment of TRBD1 cannot be verified. Sequencing was done on a sample of blood. CDR3: CSVEGQLPNTDTQYF.